A single T cell receptor beta chain is shown here with its context. This CDR3 spans 16 amino acids. The junction had 9 bases not matched to a gene; V was cut back by 4 bases and J by 3 bases. Germline V lookup: CDR1 SQVTM, CDR2 ANQGSEA. This specimen belongs to a study of cytomegalovirus exposure and HLA in healthy donors. The overall study: The same platform used for the roughly 600 first-cohort repertoires was also used for the 130 or so validation repertoires, as a later analysis reported.

The repertoire was sequenced with immunoSEQ multiplex PCR; TCRdb's copy has only in-frame clones and lacks some. The repertoire holds roughly 56,000 clones, with roughly 94% as singletons. This TCR was sampled from a man between 18 and 29 years old in good health and CMV-seronegative. Material: PBMCs. The J gene is TRBJ2-5, the V gene TRBV29-1, with TRBD2 identical over 12 bases. The CDR3 nucleotides read TGCAGCGTTGGGTCCCACCGACTAGCGGGAGAAGAGACCCAGTACTTC. This encodes CSVGSHRLAGEETQYF.